The following is a T cell receptor beta chain sequence with its context. Its antigen is unknown. Authors' processing steps: Patients' conventional T cells yielded roughly 9.9x10^4 distinct TCRbeta sequences; donors' some 1.4x10^5. Method: immunoSEQ multiplex PCR; TCRdb's copy keeps in-frame clones and lacks some. V and J calls plus clone size are reproduced from that table; the DNA served to infer D and trimming. Of about 20,000 clones listed, around 97% were seen once; the top ten hold 0.3%. The data were taken from a study of B cell selection in AIRE deficiency. Overall study findings and caveats: Only about 9.3% of about 3,500 shared Treg sequences were patient-specific; 31.6% healthy-specific.

Conventional CD4 T cells were sorted as CD4+CD127+ cells. Sequenced input: conventional CD4+ T cells sorted from PBMCs. The sequence was collected from a human donor with AIRE deficiency.

As DNA, the CDR3 is TGTGCCAGCAGCGTCGGGGCTAGCGGGGGAGAGACCCAGTACTTC. Translating gives CASSVGASGGETQYF. J is TRBJ2-5 and V is TRBV9; 10 positions agree with TRBD2. The germline V gene has CDR1 SGDLS and CDR2 YYNGEE. V lost 2 bases to trimming and J lost 4 bases; unmatched junction nucleotides: 5. The CDR3 runs 15 residues.